This T cell receptor (beta chain) comes out of a study of CD8+ T cells in alopecia areata. Study results and limitations: Clarity of TCR sharing across patients fell short of that in mice, possibly HLA-related.

Treatment: oral pan-JAK inhibitor, 5-10 mg twice daily. Sequencing relied on a cDNA template that was reverse transcribed from extracted RNA. Generated by immunoSEQ multiplex PCR, the TCRdb table keeps only in-frame clones and is missing some. There are about 170,000 clones in the sample; around 58% occur only once, and approximately 16% lies in the top ten. CDR1 and CDR2 from the germline V gene are SGHDT and YYEEEE. Unmatched junction bases numbered 6, after V lost 1 base and J lost 2 bases. CDR3 size: 18 residues. Worth noting for this clone: Its antigen is unidentified.

The sequence came from a human donor with alopecia areata. Source: CD4+ T cells sorted from blood, taken between weeks 55 and 65, from a patient treated with tofacitinib. The chain carries TRBV5-6 and TRBJ2-6; TRBD1 matches 10 bases. CDR3 protein: CASSLPRTGGTGANVLTF. The CDR3 DNA reads TGTGCCAGCAGCTTGCCGCGGACAGGGGGGACTGGGGCCAACGTCCTGACTTTC.